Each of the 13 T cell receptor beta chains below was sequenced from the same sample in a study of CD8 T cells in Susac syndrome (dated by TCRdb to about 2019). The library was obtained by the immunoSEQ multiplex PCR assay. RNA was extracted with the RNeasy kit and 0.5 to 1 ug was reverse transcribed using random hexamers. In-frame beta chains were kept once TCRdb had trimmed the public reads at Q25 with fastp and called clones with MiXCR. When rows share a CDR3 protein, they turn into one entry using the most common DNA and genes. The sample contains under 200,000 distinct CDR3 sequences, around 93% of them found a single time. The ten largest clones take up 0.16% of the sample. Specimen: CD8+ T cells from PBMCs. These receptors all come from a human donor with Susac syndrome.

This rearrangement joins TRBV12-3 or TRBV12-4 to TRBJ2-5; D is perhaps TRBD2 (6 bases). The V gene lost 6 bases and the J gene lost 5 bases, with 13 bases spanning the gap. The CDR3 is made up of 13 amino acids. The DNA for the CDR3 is TGTGCCAGCAGCCATGGACTATCGGAGACCCAGTACTTC. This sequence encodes CASSHGLSETQYF.

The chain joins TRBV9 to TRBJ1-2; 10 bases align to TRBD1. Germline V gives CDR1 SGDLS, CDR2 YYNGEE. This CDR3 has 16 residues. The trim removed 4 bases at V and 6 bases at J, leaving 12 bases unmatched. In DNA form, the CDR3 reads TGTGCCAGCAGCCCGCCGGGACAGGGGAATGTAAATGGCTACACCTTC. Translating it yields CASSPPGQGNVNGYTF.

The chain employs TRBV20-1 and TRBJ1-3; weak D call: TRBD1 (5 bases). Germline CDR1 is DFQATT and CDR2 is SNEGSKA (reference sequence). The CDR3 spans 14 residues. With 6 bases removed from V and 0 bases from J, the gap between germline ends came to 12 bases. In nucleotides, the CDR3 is TGCAGTGCCCAACAGGATACCTCTGGAAACACCATATATTTT. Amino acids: CSAQQDTSGNTIYF.

The DNA of the CDR3 is TGCAGTGCTAGACCGCACCGGAATCAGCCCCAGCATTTT. It specifies CSARPHRNQPQHF. This chain links TRBV20-1 with TRBJ1-5; D not resolved. The germline V and J ends were trimmed by 2 bases and 4 bases, with 9 bases remaining between them. This CDR3 is 13 amino acids long. Per the germline V gene, CDR1 is DFQATT and CDR2 is SNEGSKA (reference sequence).

CDR3 nucleotides: TGCAGTGCTTCGATATACGGTGCAACTAATGAAAAACTGTTTTTT. This encodes CSASIYGATNEKLFF. This sequence joins TRBV20-1 and TRBJ1-4; D unresolved. The V and J ends lost 5 bases and 0 bases respectively, with 13 bases between them. The CDR3 contains 15 residues. The germline CDR1 and CDR2 sequences are DFQATT and SNEGSKA (reference sequence).

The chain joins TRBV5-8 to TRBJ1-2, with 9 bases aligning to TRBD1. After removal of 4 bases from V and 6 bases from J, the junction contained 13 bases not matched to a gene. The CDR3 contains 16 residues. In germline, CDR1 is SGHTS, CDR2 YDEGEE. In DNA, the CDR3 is TGTGCCAGCAGCCCCACGGGACAGGGAGCTTCCGATGGCTACACCTTC. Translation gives CASSPTGQGASDGYTF.

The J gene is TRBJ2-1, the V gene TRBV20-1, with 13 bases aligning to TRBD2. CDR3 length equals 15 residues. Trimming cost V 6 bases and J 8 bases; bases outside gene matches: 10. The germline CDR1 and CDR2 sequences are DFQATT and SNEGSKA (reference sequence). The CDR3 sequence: CSARRTSGSIDEQFF. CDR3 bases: TGCAGTGCAAGACGGACTAGCGGGAGCATCGATGAGCAGTTCTTC.

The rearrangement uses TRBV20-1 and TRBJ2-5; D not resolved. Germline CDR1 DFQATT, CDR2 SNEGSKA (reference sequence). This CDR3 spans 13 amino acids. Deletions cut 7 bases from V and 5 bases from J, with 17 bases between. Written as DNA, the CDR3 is TGCAGTGTCGGCCGTTGGGATGGTGAGACCCAGTACTTC. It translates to CSVGRWDGETQYF.

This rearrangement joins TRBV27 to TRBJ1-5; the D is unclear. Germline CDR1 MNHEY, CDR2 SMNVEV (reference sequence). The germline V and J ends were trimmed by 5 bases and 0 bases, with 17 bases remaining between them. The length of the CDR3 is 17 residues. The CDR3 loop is CASSPSAILNSNQPQHF. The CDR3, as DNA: TGTGCCAGCAGTCCAAGCGCAATCCTTAATAGCAATCAGCCCCAGCATTTT.

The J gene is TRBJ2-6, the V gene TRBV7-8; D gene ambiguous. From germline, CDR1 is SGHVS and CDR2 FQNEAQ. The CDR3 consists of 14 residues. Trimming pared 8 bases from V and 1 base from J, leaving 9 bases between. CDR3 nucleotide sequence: TGTGCCAGCTACCGTATGTCTGGGGCCAACGTCCTGACTTTC. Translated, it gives CASYRMSGANVLTF. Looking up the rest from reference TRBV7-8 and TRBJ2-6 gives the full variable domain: GAGVSQSPRYKVAKRGQDVALRCDPISGHVSLFWYQQALGQGPEFLTYFQNEAQLDKSGLPSDRFFAERPEGSVSTLKIQRTQQEDSAVYLCASYRMSGANVLTFGAGSRLTVL.

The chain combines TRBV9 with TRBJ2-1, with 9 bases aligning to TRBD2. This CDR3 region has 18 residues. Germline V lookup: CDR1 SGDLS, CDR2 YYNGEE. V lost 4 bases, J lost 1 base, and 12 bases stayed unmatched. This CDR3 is CASSLPEGREGSYNEQFF. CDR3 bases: TGTGCCAGCAGCCTTCCCGAGGGGCGGGAGGGGTCCTACAATGAGCAGTTCTTC.

Here the CDR3 DNA reads TGTGCCACCAGCATAACGACAGGGGCGGATGAAAAACTGTTTTTT. Translation gives CATSITTGADEKLFF. The rearrangement uses TRBV15 and TRBJ1-4, with 8 bases aligning to TRBD1. The CDR3 runs to 15 residues. Germline V CDR1 and CDR2: LNHNV, YYDKDF (reference sequence). Losses at the gene ends were 4 bases for V and 6 bases for J; bases not matched to a gene: 7.

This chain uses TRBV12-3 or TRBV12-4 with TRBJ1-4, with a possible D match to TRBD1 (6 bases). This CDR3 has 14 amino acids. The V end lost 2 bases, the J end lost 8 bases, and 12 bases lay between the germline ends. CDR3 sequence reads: CASSLQGRLEKLFF. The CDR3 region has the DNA TGTGCCAGCAGTTTACAGGGGAGGTTAGAAAAACTGTTTTTT.